One TCR beta chain is described in this entry. What it binds is not known. V lost 7 bases to trimming and J lost 7 bases; unmatched junction nucleotides: 8. CDR1 and CDR2 from the germline V gene are MNHEY and SVGAGI. The CDR3 is made up of 14 amino acids. These data originate in a study of T cell responses to AZD1222 COVID-19 vaccine. Findings and limits, study-wide: Repertoires were obtained only post-peak T cell response. Spike-wide coverage was observed for vaccine-associated CD4 TCRs, with dominant responses at 160-218 and 743-854. Unmutated variant regions are reportedly the target of nearly half of TCRs that are spike-specific.

TCRdb's table, derived via immunoSEQ multiplex PCR, lists solely in-frame clones and lacks some. Altogether over 100,000 clones are present, about 80% being singletons, with the ten largest covering roughly 9.5%. Source: peripheral blood, taken on day 0 of AZD1222 vaccination. The gene calls are TRBV6-5 and TRBJ1-5; TRBD1 matches 9 bases. The source of this sequence is an adult in good health. The CDR3, as DNA: TGTGCCAGCACCGAAGGGACAGGGAGGCAGCCCCAGCATTTT. Its translation is CASTEGTGRQPQHF.